Below are 28 T cell receptor beta chains sequenced from a single sample in a study of T cell responses to AZD1222 COVID-19 vaccine. Profiled with immunoSEQ multiplex PCR; TCRdb holds only in-frame clones, not every one. The sample has 150,000 to 200,000 clones; roughly 94% are singletons. The specimen comprised peripheral blood, sampled 28 days after the second AZD1222 dose. Receptors originate from an adult who received the AZD1222 COVID-19 vaccine.

This sequence joins TRBV2 and TRBJ2-3; TRBD1 matches 9 bases. This CDR3 has 15 residues. Germline CDR1 SNHLY, CDR2 FYNNEI. J gave up 6 bases and V 5 bases, and 9 bases lay outside the gene matches. Here the CDR3 DNA reads TGTGCCAGCAGTTCCGGGACAGGGCCTTGGGATACGCAGTATTTT. Encoded protein: CASSSGTGPWDTQYF.

V is TRBV6-1 and J is TRBJ2-5, with 10 bases aligning to TRBD2. Trimming at V came to 0 bases and at J to 2 bases, leaving 0 bases not matched to a gene. The CDR3 contains 15 residues. The germline V gene has CDR1 MNHNS and CDR2 SASEGT. Written as DNA, the CDR3 is TGTGCCAGCAGTGAAGCTAGCGGGGGGCAAGAGACCCAGTACTTC. Translated, it gives CASSEASGGQETQYF.

V gene TRBV5-1 combines with J gene TRBJ2-7; TRBD2 aligns across 12 bases. Germline V gene lookup returns CDR1 SGHRS and CDR2 YFSETQ. The CDR3 is made up of 15 amino acids. V dropped 4 bases and J dropped 6; count of bases not matched to a gene: 8. In DNA form, the CDR3 reads TGCGCCAGCAGCACGACTAGCGGGAGTTCCGGCGAGCAGTACTTC. Translated, it gives CASSTTSGSSGEQYF. Using reference TRBV5-1 and TRBJ2-7 for the parts outside the CDR3, the full variable domain is KAGVTQTPRYLIKTRGQQVTLSCSPISGHRSVSWYQQTPGQGLQFLFEYFSETQRNKGNFPGRFSGRQFSNSRSEMNVSTLELGDSALYLCASSTTSGSSGEQYFGPGTRLTVT.

The rearrangement uses TRBV5-6 and TRBJ1-1; D is perhaps TRBD1 (6 bases). CDR1 is SGHDT and CDR2 is YYEEEE in the germline V gene. The CDR3 length is 15 residues. V was cut by 4 bases and J by 4 bases, with 17 bases left in between. CDR3 coding DNA: TGTGCCAGCAGCCGGGACACCCCGGGGAGCACTGAAGCTTTCTTT. Its translation is CASSRDTPGSTEAFF. Full variable domain (rest looked up from reference TRBV5-6 and TRBJ1-1): DAGVTQSPTHLIKTRGQQVTLRCSPKSGHDTVSWYQQALGQGPQFIFQYYEEEERQRGNFPDRFSGHQFPNYSSELNVNALLLGDSALYLCASSRDTPGSTEAFFGQGTRLTVV.

This clone is a singleton in its sample. The chain recombines TRBV9 with TRBJ2-7; the D gene is possibly TRBD1 (6 bases). Trimming left V 0 bases short and J 0 bases short, with 10 bases between. Germline CDR1 is SGDLS and CDR2 is YYNGEE. The CDR3 extends over 15 amino acids. The chain's CDR3 is CASSVAPGASYEQYF. The CDR3 DNA sequence: TGTGCCAGCAGCGTAGCCCCAGGGGCCTCCTACGAGCAGTACTTC. Full variable domain (missing parts from reference TRBV9 and TRBJ2-7): DSGVTQTPKHLITATGQRVTLRCSPRSGDLSVYWYQQSLDQGLQFLIQYYNGEERAKGNILERFSAQQFPDLHSELNLSSLELGDSALYFCASSVAPGASYEQYFGPGTRLTVT.

The chain has TRBV6-6 and TRBJ1-2; possibly TRBD1 for D (5 bases). Looked up from germline, CDR1 is MNHNY and CDR2 is SVGAGI (reference sequence). The CDR3 length is 12 residues. V lost 6 bases and J 5 bases, leaving 10 bases between the germline ends. The CDR3: CASRSRDYGYTF. As DNA, the CDR3 is TGTGCCAGCAGGAGCAGGGATTATGGCTACACCTTC.

The chain links TRBV28 to TRBJ2-1; the D call may be TRBD1 or TRBD2 (6 bases each). The V end lost 2 bases, the J end lost 5 bases, and 16 bases lay between the germline ends. CDR1 and CDR2 from the germline V gene are MDHEN and SYDVKM. The CDR3 contains 16 residues. In DNA, the CDR3 is TGTGCCAGCAGTTTAAGGGGGGCAGGTCAAGACAATGAGCAGTTCTTC. As protein: CASSLRGAGQDNEQFF.

This clone was counted a single time. This chain links TRBV18 with TRBJ1-1; a possible D gene is TRBD1 (6 bases). The CDR3 is 17 amino acids. V lost 1 base and J 0 bases, leaving 15 bases between the germline ends. The germline V gene has CDR1 KGHSH and CDR2 LQKENI. The CDR3 coding sequence is TGTGCCAGCTCACCACTTGGCGGGACACCTATGAACACTGAAGCTTTCTTT. Translated, it gives CASSPLGGTPMNTEAFF.

The rearrangement uses TRBV7-3 and TRBJ2-7; D may match TRBD1 or TRBD2 (5 bases each). The CDR3 sequence is 13 residues long. V lost 2 bases and J lost 4, with 9 bases in between. Germline CDR1 SGHTA, CDR2 FQGTGA. CDR3 sequence reads: CASSLGTMYEQYF. The CDR3 region has the DNA TGTGCCAGCAGCTTAGGGACCATGTACGAGCAGTACTTC.

The genes are TRBV21-1 and TRBJ2-3; TRBD1 reflects the table's D call only, with no check against the DNA. TRBV21-1 is classified as a pseudogene. The CDR3 consists of 15 residues. The CDR3 spells CASSKAKGWTDTQYF. The DNA of the CDR3 is TGTGCCAGCAGCAAAGCGAAGGGGTGGACAGATACGCAGTATTTT.

V usage is TRBV12-5 and J usage is TRBJ1-2; 10 bases are a match to TRBD1. CDR3 length: 22 residues. The germline CDR1 and CDR2 sequences are LGHNT and FRNRAP. With 5 bases clipped from V and 0 bases from J, the junction kept 24 bases outside the gene matches. For the CDR3, the DNA is TGTGCTAGTGGTACCACAAGGGAGACAGGGGGCTCGTCTCCCACATCTAACTATGGCTACACCTTC. Translated: CASGTTRETGGSSPTSNYGYTF.

V gene TRBV3-1 (or the pseudogene TRBV3-2) combines with J gene TRBJ1-2; no firm D call. Germline values: CDR1 LGHDT, CDR2 YNNKEL (reference sequence). V was shortened by 4 bases and J by 4 bases, with 16 bases between the two germline ends. The CDR3 is made up of 15 amino acids. Written as DNA, the CDR3 is TGTGCCAGCAGCCCCCAGACCCTCCAGGTCTATGGCTACACCTTC. Translating it yields CASSPQTLQVYGYTF.

The sample holds a few counts of this clone. The chain carries TRBV2 and TRBJ2-7, with TRBD1 matching over 9 bases. V trimming: 2 bases; J trimming: 2 bases; junction bases outside the gene matches: 4. This CDR3 is 15 amino acids long. Germline assignment: CDR1 SNHLY and CDR2 FYNNEI. Here the CDR3 reads CASSEQGQGTYEQYF. The CDR3 DNA is TGTGCCAGCAGTGAACAGGGACAGGGCACCTACGAGCAGTACTTC.

This clone was seen only once. The same CDR3 also results from other DNA sequences found in this sample. This chain connects TRBV5-1 to TRBJ1-1, with no clear D. The V gene's germline CDR1 is SGHRS and CDR2 YFSETQ. The length of the CDR3 is 12 residues. V was trimmed by 0 bases and J by 4 bases, leaving 4 bases between them. The CDR3 region is CASSLEGTEAFF. The CDR3 coding sequence is TGCGCCAGCAGCTTGGAGGGCACTGAAGCTTTCTTT.

This rearrangement joins TRBV2 to TRBJ1-5; no reliable D call. CDR1 is SNHLY, CDR2 FYNNEI, per germline. The CDR3 extends over 14 amino acids. The germline V and J ends were trimmed by 4 bases and 0 bases, with 7 bases remaining between them. In nucleotides, the CDR3 is TGTGCCAGCAGTGTCACAGCTAGCAATCAGCCCCAGCATTTT. Translating it yields CASSVTASNQPQHF.

The chain recombines TRBV6-1 with TRBJ1-5; 11 positions match TRBD1. This CDR3 is 18 amino acids long. V gave up 3 bases and J gave up 4 bases; unmatched junction bases: 11. Germline V CDR1 and CDR2: MNHNS, SASEGT. The CDR3 region has the DNA TGTGCCAGCAGTGAGGGGGACAGGGGGAGATTGCGGAATCAGCCCCAGCATTTT. Its protein product is CASSEGDRGRLRNQPQHF.

J is TRBJ2-5 and V is TRBV24-1; 7 nucleotides agree with TRBD2. The germline gives CDR1 KGHDR, CDR2 SFDVKD. The CDR3 runs to 17 residues. The V gene end was trimmed by 3 bases and the J gene end by 5 bases; junction bases not matched to a gene: 14. CDR3 bases: TGTGCCACCAGTGATGTGTTTGGGGCGGGAGAACAGGAGACCCAGTACTTC. It is translated as CATSDVFGAGEQETQYF.

The rearrangement joins TRBV7-9 to TRBJ1-1; 8 bases fit TRBD1. V lost 5 bases to trimming and J lost 0 bases; unmatched junction nucleotides: 8. From germline, CDR1 is SEHNR and CDR2 FQNEAQ (reference sequence). CDR3 length: 16 amino acids. Here the CDR3 reads CASSPRQGSMNTEAFF. CDR3 sequence (DNA): TGTGCCAGCAGCCCTAGACAGGGGAGCATGAACACTGAAGCTTTCTTT. The whole variable domain, remainder taken from reference TRBV7-9 and TRBJ1-1, is DTGVSQNPRHKITKRGQNVTFRCDPISEHNRLYWYRQTLGQGPEFLTYFQNEAQLEKSRLLSDRFSAERPKGSFSTLEIQRTEQGDSAMYLCASSPRQGSMNTEAFFGQGTRLTVV.

The CDR3 nucleotides are TGCAGCGTGCGGGATAGCAATCAGCCCCAGCATTTT. Protein product: CSVRDSNQPQHF. This chain uses TRBV29-1 with TRBJ1-5, with D hard to call. The V gene lost 6 bases and the J gene lost 0 bases, with 6 bases spanning the gap. The CDR3 covers 12 residues. Germline CDR1 and CDR2: SQVTM and ANQGSEA.

This chain uses TRBV11-2 with TRBJ1-1; a weak D match, TRBD1 (5 bases). The V end was cut by 5 bases, the J end by 4 bases, with 17 bases between. The CDR3 consists of 15 residues. Germline V CDR1 and CDR2: SGHAT, FQNNGV. This CDR3 reads CASSTGGAGGTEAFF. The CDR3, as DNA: TGTGCCAGCAGCACGGGAGGGGCGGGGGGCACTGAAGCTTTCTTT.

The chain couples TRBV7-9 to TRBJ2-3; 9 bases map to TRBD1. In germline, CDR1 is SEHNR, CDR2 FQNEAQ (reference sequence). Losses at the gene ends were 8 bases for V and 3 bases for J; bases not matched to a gene: 9. The length of the CDR3 is 15 residues. The CDR3 is CASGTRDRVTDTQYF. Written as DNA, the CDR3 is TGTGCCAGCGGAACCCGGGACAGGGTAACAGATACGCAGTATTTT.

The genes are TRBV7-2 and TRBJ1-2; tentative D call: TRBD1 (6 bases). V was cut by 2 bases and J by 4 bases, with 11 bases left in between. This CDR3 spans 14 amino acids. Germline assignment: CDR1 SGHTA and CDR2 FQGNSA. CDR3 amino acids: CASSLPGGAYGYTF. The CDR3, as DNA: TGTGCCAGCAGCTTACCTGGGGGGGCCTATGGCTACACCTTC.

V is TRBV18 and J is TRBJ1-5, with D hard to call. The CDR3 has 16 amino acids. Trimming left V 3 bases short and J 1 base short, with 13 bases between. Germline loops: CDR1 KGHSH, CDR2 LQKENI. CDR3 region: CASSPGQTWSNQPQHF. CDR3 nucleotides: TGTGCCAGCTCACCGGGCCAGACGTGGAGCAATCAGCCCCAGCATTTT.

The chain links TRBV6-5 to TRBJ1-5; the D gene is possibly TRBD1 (5 bases). Per the germline V gene, CDR1 is MNHEY and CDR2 is SVGAGI. The CDR3 has 15 amino acids. With 6 bases removed from V and 2 bases from J, the gap between germline ends came to 14 bases. The CDR3 sequence is CASRLKGIGNQPQHF. The DNA of the CDR3 is TGTGCCAGCAGACTAAAGGGGATAGGCAATCAGCCCCAGCATTTT.

J is TRBJ2-1 and V is TRBV7-6; 9 bases agree with TRBD2. V lost 1 base and J lost 0; bases outside the gene matches: 4. Germline values: CDR1 SGHVS, CDR2 FNYEAQ. This CDR3 spans 17 amino acids. The CDR3 is CASSLEGSGGSYNEQFF. In nucleotides, the CDR3 is TGTGCCAGCAGCTTAGAGGGTAGCGGGGGCTCCTACAATGAGCAGTTCTTC. Full variable domain (outside the CDR3, taken from reference TRBV7-6 and TRBJ2-1): GAGVSQSPRYKVTKRGQDVALRCDPISGHVSLYWYRQALGQGPEFLTYFNYEAQQDKSGLPNDRFSAERPEGSISTLTIQRTEQRDSAMYRCASSLEGSGGSYNEQFFGPGTRLTVL.

The V gene is TRBV6-5, the J gene TRBJ1-2, with a weak D call TRBD1 (6 bases). This CDR3 region has 11 residues. CDR1 MNHEY and CDR2 SVGAGI come from the germline V gene. V dropped 5 bases and J dropped 8 bases, with 9 bases sitting between them. The CDR3 sequence is CASSNRVGYTF. The CDR3 DNA reads TGTGCCAGCAGTAACAGGGTCGGCTACACCTTC.

The DNA for the CDR3 is TGCGCCAGCAGCTTGAGCACTTCCCCCGGAGGGCAGCACAATGAGCAGTTCTTC. Its translation: CASSLSTSPGGQHNEQFF. The chain employs TRBV5-1 and TRBJ2-1, with D maybe TRBD2 (6 bases). Germline CDR1 reads SGHRS; CDR2 reads YFSETQ. CDR3 length: 18 amino acids. The V end was cut by 1 base, the J end by 5 bases, with 22 bases between.

J is TRBJ2-5 and V is TRBV7-2; D possibly matches TRBD1 or TRBD2 (5 bases each). Trimming took 2 bases from V and 5 from J, leaving 9 bases between them. The CDR3 contains 13 residues. From germline, CDR1 is SGHTA and CDR2 FQGNSA. The CDR3 is CASSLNRDETQYF. In DNA, the CDR3 is TGTGCCAGCAGCTTAAACCGGGACGAGACCCAGTACTTC.